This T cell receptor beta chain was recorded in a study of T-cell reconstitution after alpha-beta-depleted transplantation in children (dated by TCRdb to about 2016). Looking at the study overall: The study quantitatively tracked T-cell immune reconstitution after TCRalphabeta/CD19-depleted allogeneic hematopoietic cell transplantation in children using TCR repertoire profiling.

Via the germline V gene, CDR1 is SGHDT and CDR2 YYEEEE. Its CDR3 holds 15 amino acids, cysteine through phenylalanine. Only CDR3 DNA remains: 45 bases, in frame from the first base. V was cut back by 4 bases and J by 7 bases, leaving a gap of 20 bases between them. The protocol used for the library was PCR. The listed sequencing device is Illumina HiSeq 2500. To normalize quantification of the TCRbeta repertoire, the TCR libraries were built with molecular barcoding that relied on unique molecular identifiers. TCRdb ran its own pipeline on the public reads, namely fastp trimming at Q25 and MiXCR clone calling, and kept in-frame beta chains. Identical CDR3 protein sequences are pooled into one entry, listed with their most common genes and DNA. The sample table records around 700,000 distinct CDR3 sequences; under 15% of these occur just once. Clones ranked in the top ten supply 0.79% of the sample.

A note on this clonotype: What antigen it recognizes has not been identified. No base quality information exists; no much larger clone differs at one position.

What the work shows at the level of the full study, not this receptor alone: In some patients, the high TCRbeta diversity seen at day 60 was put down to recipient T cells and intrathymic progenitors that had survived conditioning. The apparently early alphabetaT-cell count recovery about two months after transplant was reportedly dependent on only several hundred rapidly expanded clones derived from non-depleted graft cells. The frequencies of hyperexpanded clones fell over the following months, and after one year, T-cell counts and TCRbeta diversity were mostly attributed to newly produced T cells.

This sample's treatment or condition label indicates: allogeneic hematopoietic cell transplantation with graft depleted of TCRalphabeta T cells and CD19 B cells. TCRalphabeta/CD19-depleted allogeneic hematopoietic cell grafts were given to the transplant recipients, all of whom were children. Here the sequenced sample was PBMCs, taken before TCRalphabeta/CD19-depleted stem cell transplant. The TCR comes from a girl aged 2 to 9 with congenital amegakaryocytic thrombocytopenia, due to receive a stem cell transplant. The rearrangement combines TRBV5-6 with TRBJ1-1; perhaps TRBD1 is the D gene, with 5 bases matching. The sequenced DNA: TGTGCCAGCAGCGAGGCGGGGGAATCGGGCGGTGAAGCTTTCTTT. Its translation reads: CASSEAGESGGEAFF. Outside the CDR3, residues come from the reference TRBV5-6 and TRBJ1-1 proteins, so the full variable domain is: DAGVTQSPTHLIKTRGQQVTLRCSPKSGHDTVSWYQQALGQGPQFIFQYYEEEERQRGNFPDRFSGHQFPNYSSELNVNALLLGDSALYLCASSEAGESGGEAFFGQGTRLTVV.